This passage covers 32 T cell receptor beta chains from one sample sequenced in a study of blood T cell repertoires in COVID-19. TCRdb's copy holds only in-frame clones and misses some; the assay was immunoSEQ multiplex PCR. The sample contains fewer than 80,000 clones, 92% of which appear only once. Sequenced material: peripheral blood. All receptors derive from a human donor in a cohort sampled during active COVID-19.

In its sample, this clone was seen once. CDR3 loop: CASGLGTANYGYTF. For the CDR3, the DNA is TGTGCTAGTGGTCTCGGGACAGCTAACTATGGCTACACCTTC. This rearrangement joins TRBV12-5 to TRBJ1-2, with 7 bases lining up with TRBD1. The V gene end was trimmed by 5 bases and the J gene end by 0 bases; junction bases not matched to a gene: 3. The V gene's germline CDR1 is LGHNT and CDR2 FRNRAP. This CDR3 has 14 residues.

The chain has TRBV19 and TRBJ2-1; tentative D call: TRBD1 (6 bases). This CDR3 has 15 amino acids. The ends were cut back, 8 bases at V and 4 bases at J, with 18 bases in the middle. CDR1 and CDR2 from the germline V gene are LNHDA and SQIVND (reference sequence). CDR3 amino acids: CASQAGQLVYNEQFF. CDR3 nucleotide sequence: TGTGCCAGTCAAGCAGGACAGTTGGTATACAATGAGCAGTTCTTC.

The V call is TRBV30, the J call TRBJ2-1; D ambiguous. V lost 0 bases to trimming and J lost 7 bases, with 7 bases between them. The CDR3 has 12 residues. Germline loops: CDR1 GTSNPN, CDR2 SVGIG (reference sequence). CDR3 region: CAWSVRRNEQFF. In DNA form, the CDR3 reads TGTGCCTGGAGTGTACGTCGGAATGAGCAGTTCTTC.

The gene calls are TRBV4-2 and TRBJ2-7; D is perhaps TRBD2 (5 bases). Germline loops: CDR1 LGHNA, CDR2 YNFKEQ. V was shortened by 0 bases and J by 2 bases, with 11 bases between the two germline ends. The CDR3 extends over 15 amino acids. The chain's CDR3 is CASSQEGLSTYEQYF. The CDR3 bases are TGTGCCAGCAGCCAAGAAGGACTTTCTACCTACGAGCAGTACTTC.

V gene TRBV5-1 combines with J gene TRBJ2-1; weak D call: TRBD2 (5 bases). The germline V and J ends were trimmed by 2 bases and 10 bases, with 10 bases remaining between them. This CDR3 has 12 amino acids. From germline, CDR1 is SGHRS and CDR2 YFSETQ. CDR3 amino acids: CASSLQLDEQFF. In nucleotides, the CDR3 is TGCGCCAGCAGCTTACAACTAGACGAGCAGTTCTTC. Looking up the rest from reference TRBV5-1 and TRBJ2-1 gives the full variable domain: KAGVTQTPRYLIKTRGQQVTLSCSPISGHRSVSWYQQTPGQGLQFLFEYFSETQRNKGNFPGRFSGRQFSNSRSEMNVSTLELGDSALYLCASSLQLDEQFFGPGTRLTVL.

V is TRBV7-9 and J is TRBJ1-4, with D possibly being TRBD1 (5 bases). The V gene lost 3 bases and the J gene lost 5 bases, with 16 bases spanning the gap. Germline V lookup: CDR1 SEHNR, CDR2 FQNEAQ (reference sequence). This CDR3 has 16 residues. In DNA, the CDR3 is TGTGCCAGCAGCTTGGGAAGGGGCCACCTAAATGAAAAACTGTTTTTT. Translation gives CASSLGRGHLNEKLFF.

In this sample, this clone turned up once. This chain links TRBV28 with TRBJ2-1, with 8 bases aligning to TRBD1. The V gene's germline CDR1 is MDHEN and CDR2 SYDVKM. With V trimmed by 6 bases and J by 2 bases, 6 bases remained unmatched. The CDR3 runs 15 residues. The CDR3 nucleotides are TGTGCCAGCAGGTACCCGGGACAGGCCTACAATGAGCAGTTCTTC. The encoded protein is CASRYPGQAYNEQFF.

The V call is TRBV10-3, the J call TRBJ1-1; 8 nucleotides align to TRBD1. This CDR3 is 14 amino acids long. J lost 7 bases, V lost 5 bases, and 9 bases had no gene match. Germline loops: CDR1 ENHRY, CDR2 SYGVKD. CDR3 loop: CAISIGDRGSEAFF. DNA of the CDR3: TGTGCCATCAGTATTGGCGACAGGGGAAGTGAAGCTTTCTTT.

The chain employs TRBV18 and TRBJ2-7; no reliable D call. Germline CDR1 KGHSH, CDR2 LQKENI. With 0 bases removed from V and 2 bases from J, the gap between germline ends came to 5 bases. The CDR3 sequence is 13 residues long. CDR3 region: CASSPPTTYEQYF. The CDR3 nucleotides are TGTGCCAGCTCACCACCTACAACCTACGAGCAGTACTTC.

The V gene is TRBV6-2 or TRBV6-3, the J gene TRBJ2-1; D remains unclear. The germline gives CDR1 MNHEY, CDR2 SVGEGT. The CDR3 is made up of 14 amino acids. The germline V and J ends were trimmed by 5 bases and 4 bases, with 12 bases remaining between them. The CDR3 is CASSRTVSYNEQFF. The CDR3 DNA follows: TGTGCCAGCAGTCGCACGGTTTCTTACAATGAGCAGTTCTTC.

This chain joins TRBV9 and TRBJ1-1; D might be TRBD1 (6 bases). V was pared by 3 bases and J by 3 bases, with 9 bases between. Germline V CDR1 and CDR2: SGDLS, YYNGEE. This CDR3 comprises 13 residues. CDR3 sequence: CASSAPGDTEAFF. CDR3 in DNA: TGTGCCAGCAGCGCCCCAGGGGACACTGAAGCTTTCTTT.

The chain joins TRBV2 to TRBJ1-1; D is undetermined. Germline V gene sequence: CDR1 SNHLY, CDR2 FYNNEI. Trimming took 6 bases from V and 0 from J, leaving 8 bases between them. The CDR3 consists of 13 residues. CDR3 amino acids: CASRGLMNTEAFF. The CDR3 DNA reads TGTGCCAGCAGAGGACTGATGAACACTGAAGCTTTCTTT. Looking up the rest from reference TRBV2 and TRBJ1-1 gives the full variable domain: EPEVTQTPSHQVTQMGQEVILRCVPISNHLYFYWYRQILGQKVEFLVSFYNNEISEKSEIFDDQFSVERPDGSNFTLKIRSTKLEDSAMYFCASRGLMNTEAFFGQGTRLTVV.

This chain joins TRBV27 and TRBJ1-4; 7 bases match TRBD1. The CDR3 sequence is 14 residues long. V shed 10 bases and J 8 bases; nucleotides not matched to a gene: 13. CDR1 and CDR2 from the germline V gene are MNHEY and SMNVEV (reference sequence). The CDR3: CATSQGGIQEKLFF. The DNA of the CDR3 is TGTGCCACCTCCCAGGGGGGAATCCAAGAAAAACTGTTTTTT.

The chain joins TRBV5-1 to TRBJ2-2; D perhaps matches TRBD2 (6 bases). With 3 bases removed from V and 5 bases from J, the gap between germline ends came to 11 bases. This CDR3 is built from 14 residues. Per the germline V gene, CDR1 is SGHRS and CDR2 is YFSETQ. The CDR3, as DNA: TGCGCCAGCAGCTCGCGCGGGATGACCGGGGAGCTGTTTTTT. This codes for CASSSRGMTGELFF.

The genes are TRBV7-9 and TRBJ2-5; 8 nucleotides align to TRBD1. The germline gives CDR1 SEHNR, CDR2 FQNEAQ (reference sequence). With V trimmed by 1 base and J by 4 bases, 2 bases remained unmatched. This CDR3 comprises 14 residues. The CDR3 sequence: CASSLGTGRETQYF. CDR3 nucleotide sequence: TGTGCCAGCAGCTTAGGGACAGGGCGAGAGACCCAGTACTTC. Looking up the rest from reference TRBV7-9 and TRBJ2-5 gives the full variable domain: DTGVSQNPRHKITKRGQNVTFRCDPISEHNRLYWYRQTLGQGPEFLTYFQNEAQLEKSRLLSDRFSAERPKGSFSTLEIQRTEQGDSAMYLCASSLGTGRETQYFGPGTRLLVL.

V gene TRBV19 combines with J gene TRBJ2-1, with 8 bases lining up with TRBD2. The germline CDR1 and CDR2 sequences are LNHDA and SQIVND (reference sequence). This CDR3 has 14 amino acids. Trimming removed 3 bases from V and 5 bases from J; junction bases left unmatched: 3. CDR3 residues: CASSIQRGNNEQFF. The DNA of the CDR3 is TGTGCCAGTAGTATCCAGCGGGGGAACAATGAGCAGTTCTTC.

The V gene is TRBV19, the J gene TRBJ2-1, with 8 bases lining up with TRBD1. The CDR3 is made up of 13 amino acids. Trimming cost V 3 bases and J 6 bases; bases outside gene matches: 1. Looked up from germline, CDR1 is LNHDA and CDR2 is SQIVND (reference sequence). This CDR3 is CASSITGGNEQFF. CDR3 coding DNA: TGTGCCAGTAGTATCACAGGGGGCAATGAGCAGTTCTTC.

This clone has just a few counts. This chain joins TRBV7-2 and TRBJ2-2; 9 nucleotides align to TRBD2. This CDR3 spans 15 amino acids. J was trimmed by 3 bases and V by 8 bases; bases with no gene match: 7. Germline values: CDR1 SGHTA, CDR2 FQGNSA. CDR3 sequence reads: CASRFRLADTGELFF. CDR3 sequence (DNA): TGTGCCAGCCGATTTCGACTAGCGGACACCGGGGAGCTGTTTTTT.

This clone was seen just once. The chain recombines TRBV5-6 with TRBJ2-3; 8 nucleotides agree with TRBD2. Germline lookup yields CDR1 SGHDT and CDR2 YYEEEE. The CDR3 extends over 15 amino acids. The junction had 6 bases not matched to a gene; V was cut back by 6 bases and J by 0 bases. Here the CDR3 DNA reads TGTGCCAGCAACGGGGGGGCAGGGAGCACAGATACGCAGTATTTT. Amino acids: CASNGGAGSTDTQYF.

The V call is TRBV15, the J call TRBJ2-1, with D possibly matching TRBD1 (6 bases). Germline CDR1 and CDR2: LNHNV and YYDKDF (reference sequence). The CDR3 is 14 residues long. The ends were cut back, 4 bases at V and 8 bases at J, with 15 bases in the middle. The CDR3 here is CATSNRDMGDEQFF. CDR3 in DNA: TGTGCCACCAGCAACCGGGACATGGGCGATGAGCAGTTCTTC.

The chain couples TRBV5-1 to TRBJ2-7, with D perhaps matching TRBD2 (5 bases). The germline V and J ends were trimmed by 3 bases and 1 base, with 14 bases remaining between them. The CDR3 runs 15 residues. The germline gives CDR1 SGHRS, CDR2 YFSETQ. DNA for the CDR3: TGCGCCAGCAGCTCGGGGATACCAGGATCCTACGAGCAGTACTTC. Its translation: CASSSGIPGSYEQYF.

This chain joins TRBV5-1 and TRBJ2-5; 8 bases fit TRBD2. CDR3 size: 17 residues. Germline V gene data show CDR1 as SGHRS and CDR2 as YFSETQ. Germline trimming cut 6 bases from V and 5 bases from J; bases unmatched to any gene: 18. CDR3 DNA: TGCGCCAGCAAGAAAAGCGGGGGACCGGGGAGGCTGGAGACCCAGTACTTC. Translating gives CASKKSGGPGRLETQYF.

The chain has TRBV28 and TRBJ1-1; D is unclear. The CDR3 has 12 amino acids. The germline V gene encodes CDR1 MDHEN and CDR2 SYDVKM. V lost 8 bases to trimming and J lost 1 base, with 8 bases between them. The CDR3, as DNA: TGTGCCAGCCTTCGACAGAACACTGAAGCTTTCTTT. Translating gives CASLRQNTEAFF.

The rearrangement joins TRBV5-5 to TRBJ2-7; D unresolved. V was pared by 0 bases and J by 0 bases, with 7 bases between. CDR1 is SGHKS and CDR2 is YYEKEE in the germline V gene (reference sequence). There are 14 residues in the CDR3. The CDR3 coding sequence is TGTGCCAGCAGCTTGGAAGCTAGCTCCTACGAGCAGTACTTC. It codes for CASSLEASSYEQYF.

Concerning this clone: The junction departs from germline at one end; a sequencing error may be responsible. The chain recombines TRBV3-1 (or the pseudogene TRBV3-2) with TRBJ2-2; D is unresolved. The CDR3 has 13 residues. CDR1 LGHDT and CDR2 YNNKEL come from the germline V gene (reference sequence). The CDR3 bases are TGTGCCAGCAGACAAGACCCCGGCGGGGAGCTGTTTTTT. This gives the protein CASRQDPGGELFF.

This clone was recorded only once. The genes are TRBV2 and TRBJ1-6; D not certain. This CDR3 has 16 residues. Germline-derived CDR1 and CDR2 are SNHLY and FYNNEI. The V and J ends lost 4 bases and 3 bases respectively, with 13 bases between them. The CDR3 loop is CASSVAGTRYNSPLHF. In DNA form, the CDR3 reads TGTGCCAGCAGTGTGGCGGGAACCCGCTATAATTCACCCCTCCACTTT.

The CDR3 DNA reads as TGTGCCAGCAGCCTCGGGACTAGCGGGACAGATACGCAGTATTTT. Protein product: CASSLGTSGTDTQYF. The chain joins TRBV4-2 to TRBJ2-3; 12 nucleotides agree with TRBD2. There are 15 residues in the CDR3. With 4 bases clipped from V and 3 bases from J, the junction kept 2 bases outside the gene matches. Per the germline V gene, CDR1 is LGHNA and CDR2 is YNFKEQ.

This chain links TRBV5-4 with TRBJ1-2; D gene uncertain. V gave up 3 bases and J gave up 4 bases, with 13 bases separating them. The CDR3 runs to 14 residues. CDR1 is SGHNT and CDR2 is YYREEE in the germline V gene (reference sequence). CDR3 bases: TGTGCCAGCAGCTCCCCTGAGGGCCCCTATGGCTACACCTTC. It is translated as CASSSPEGPYGYTF.

This chain uses TRBV9 with TRBJ2-5; maybe TRBD2 (6 bases). V was pared by 4 bases and J by 4 bases, with 17 bases between. The CDR3 length is 15 residues. Germline assignment: CDR1 SGDLS and CDR2 YYNGEE. The CDR3 loop is CASSPRRAGSETQYF. CDR3 bases: TGTGCCAGCAGCCCCAGAAGGGCGGGATCAGAGACCCAGTACTTC.

The chain employs TRBV9 and TRBJ1-3; maybe TRBD1 (6 bases). The CDR3 sequence is 13 residues long. V was cut by 6 bases and J by 2 bases, with 9 bases left in between. Germline CDR1 and CDR2: SGDLS and YYNGEE. DNA for the CDR3: TGTGCCAGCACCCAGGGGACTGGAAACACCATATATTTT. The encoded protein is CASTQGTGNTIYF.

This clone has only a few counts. The chain uses TRBV6-6 and TRBJ1-5, with 8 bases aligning to TRBD1. Germline V gives CDR1 MNHNY, CDR2 SVGAGI (reference sequence). The junction had 9 bases not matched to a gene; V was cut back by 6 bases and J by 5 bases. The CDR3 totals 15 residues. CDR3 sequence (DNA): TGTGCCAGCAGCTATCCTGGACAGGGCGATCAGCCCCAGCATTTT. Its translation: CASSYPGQGDQPQHF.

The rearrangement uses TRBV6-5 and TRBJ2-1; TRBD2 might be the D (6 bases). The CDR3 is made up of 14 amino acids. V lost 6 bases and J lost 3, with 12 bases in between. Germline CDR1 MNHEY, CDR2 SVGAGI. This CDR3 reads CASRLSGDYNEQFF. CDR3 coding DNA: TGTGCCAGCAGATTATCGGGAGACTACAATGAGCAGTTCTTC.